Each of the 17 T cell receptor beta chains below was sequenced from the same sample in a study of blood T cell repertoires in COVID-19. Method: immunoSEQ multiplex PCR; TCRdb's copy keeps in-frame clones and lacks some. Of over 200,000 clones listed, less than 85% were seen once; the top ten hold approximately 18%. Sequenced sample: PBMCs or T cells enriched from blood (not recorded which). These receptors all come from a man aged 40-49 years who had recovered from COVID-19.

The chain has TRBV28 and TRBJ2-4, with D tentatively TRBD2 (6 bases). This CDR3 contains 16 residues. V was cut by 5 bases and J by 2 bases, with 16 bases left in between. Germline V gene data show CDR1 as MDHEN and CDR2 as SYDVKM. CDR3 bases: TGTGCCAGCAGTCTTTGGTCCGGGAGCCCCAAAAACATTCAGTACTTC. It encodes CASSLWSGSPKNIQYF.

The J gene is TRBJ2-3, the V gene TRBV6-4, with 8 nucleotides matching TRBD2. CDR3 length: 16 amino acids. Germline V lookup: CDR1 MRHNA, CDR2 SNTAGT. J gave up 8 bases and V 6 bases, and 16 bases lay outside the gene matches. CDR3 DNA sequence: TGTGCCAGCAGCAACACCCCAGCGGGAGTATCCGGTACGCAGTATTTT. The encoded protein is CASSNTPAGVSGTQYF.

This clone came up a few times. V is TRBV19 and J is TRBJ2-7, with 13 bases aligning to TRBD2. With 5 bases clipped from V and 1 base from J, the junction kept 5 bases outside the gene matches. This CDR3 spans 16 amino acids. In germline, CDR1 is LNHDA, CDR2 SQIVND (reference sequence). CDR3 in DNA: TGTGCCAGTAGTCAAGGGACTAGCGGGACGTCCTACGAGCAGTACTTC. Its translation is CASSQGTSGTSYEQYF.

This clone occurred once. The chain has TRBV5-1 and TRBJ2-3; 8 bases line up with TRBD2. The germline V gene has CDR1 SGHRS and CDR2 YFSETQ. The CDR3 sequence is 14 residues long. The V segment lost 4 bases and the J segment 6 bases; nucleotides outside the gene matches: 7. The CDR3 spells CASSGGSGTDTQYF. The CDR3 DNA follows: TGCGCCAGCAGCGGGGGTAGCGGGACTGATACGCAGTATTTT.

This clone was seen a handful of times. The gene calls are TRBV30 and TRBJ1-1, with 7 bases lining up with TRBD1. Germline V gene data show CDR1 as GTSNPN and CDR2 as SVGIG (reference sequence). V lost 2 bases to trimming and J lost 5 bases; unmatched junction nucleotides: 2. The CDR3 is 12 residues long. CDR3 residues: CAWSPGGTEAFF. The CDR3 bases are TGTGCCTGGAGTCCAGGGGGAACTGAAGCTTTCTTT. The whole variable domain, filled in from reference TRBV30 and TRBJ1-1, reads SQTIHQWPATLVQPVGSPLSLECTVEGTSNPNLYWYRQAAGRGLQLLFYSVGIGQISSEVPQNLSASRPQDRQFILSSKKLLLSDSGFYLCAWSPGGTEAFFGQGTRLTVV.

This clone turned up a few times. V usage is TRBV28 and J usage is TRBJ1-1; D gene ambiguous. Trimming stripped 5 bases from V and 7 bases from J, with 17 bases between. This CDR3 is 14 amino acids long. Germline V gene lookup returns CDR1 MDHEN and CDR2 SYDVKM. The CDR3: CASSRPSRGFEAFF. DNA for the CDR3: TGTGCCAGCAGTCGACCCTCACGAGGGTTTGAAGCTTTCTTT.

This clone has a single count. The V and J genes are TRBV6-5 and TRBJ1-2; D possibly corresponds to TRBD1 (6 bases). The CDR3 contains 13 residues. Germline V lookup: CDR1 MNHEY, CDR2 SVGAGI. Between the trimmed V and J ends, which lost 8 bases and 3 bases, there was a span of 13 bases. CDR3 sequence reads: CASFGGADYGYTF. CDR3 DNA sequence: TGTGCCAGCTTCGGGGGGGCTGACTATGGCTACACCTTC.

The rearrangement links TRBV5-1 to TRBJ2-5; 8 nucleotides line up with TRBD2. Trimming cost V 3 bases and J 11 bases; bases outside gene matches: 21. CDR3 length equals 17 residues. The germline CDR1 and CDR2 sequences are SGHRS and YFSETQ. CDR3 protein: CASSSPPGTRTRLVQYF. In nucleotides, the CDR3 is TGCGCCAGCAGCTCCCCTCCAGGGACTAGGACCCGTTTAGTGCAGTACTTC.

V is TRBV9 and J is TRBJ1-3; D possibly corresponds to TRBD1 (5 bases). CDR1 is SGDLS, CDR2 YYNGEE, per germline. V was trimmed by 4 bases and J by 2 bases, leaving 10 bases between them. This CDR3 region has 14 residues. As DNA, the CDR3 is TGTGCCAGCAGCCCCCGGGGGGCTGGAAACACCATATATTTT. Translated: CASSPRGAGNTIYF.

The chain couples TRBV5-1 to TRBJ2-3; possible D gene TRBD1, 6 bases. V gave up 2 bases and J gave up 2 bases, with 12 bases separating them. Per the germline V gene, CDR1 is SGHRS and CDR2 is YFSETQ. The CDR3 length is 15 residues. CDR3 residues: CASSFRRTATDTQYF. In nucleotides, the CDR3 is TGCGCCAGCAGCTTTAGGAGGACAGCCACAGATACGCAGTATTTT.

The gene calls are TRBV13 and TRBJ2-1; maybe TRBD1 (6 bases). Between the trimmed V and J ends, which lost 5 bases and 4 bases, there was a span of 24 bases. The length of the CDR3 is 18 residues. CDR1 and CDR2 from the germline V gene are PRHDT and FYEKMQ (reference sequence). As DNA, the CDR3 is TGTGCCAGCAGCATACAGACAGGCCGCAATCAAAGATACAATGAGCAGTTCTTC. It encodes CASSIQTGRNQRYNEQFF.

This chain uses TRBV19 with TRBJ2-3, with 8 bases identical to TRBD1. There are 16 residues in the CDR3. V lost 5 bases to trimming and J lost 2 bases; unmatched junction nucleotides: 9. From germline, CDR1 is LNHDA and CDR2 SQIVND (reference sequence). CDR3 sequence: CASSVQGVTLTDTQYF. The CDR3 DNA is TGTGCCAGTAGTGTACAGGGGGTTACTCTCACAGATACGCAGTATTTT.

The V gene is TRBV7-3, the J gene TRBJ2-2, with D perhaps TRBD2 (5 bases). The germline V gene encodes CDR1 SGHTA and CDR2 FQGTGA. V gave up 7 bases and J gave up 8 bases, with 11 bases separating them. This CDR3 has 12 residues. CDR3 nucleotides: TGTGCCAGCACCCTAGCAGGAGGGGAGCTGTTTTTT. Translation: CASTLAGGELFF.

The CDR3 DNA sequence: TGTGCCAGCAGCGGAGGGACGGTTGGGACCTACGAGCAGTACTTC. This codes for CASSGGTVGTYEQYF. The V call is TRBV5-5, the J call TRBJ2-7; D may be TRBD2 (6 bases). Germline CDR1 reads SGHKS; CDR2 reads YYEKEE (reference sequence). Trimming cost V 4 bases and J 2 bases, with 16 bases left between them. This CDR3 has 15 residues.

The chain recombines TRBV4-1 with TRBJ1-4; TRBD1 aligns across 8 bases. J was trimmed by 8 bases and V by 8 bases; bases with no gene match: 7. The germline CDR1 and CDR2 sequences are MGHRA and YSYEKL. The CDR3 runs 13 residues. The DNA of the CDR3 is TGCGCCAGCGGAGGCCAGGGGGCCGAAAAACTGTTTTTT. Translated: CASGGQGAEKLFF.

The chain is built from TRBV10-3 and TRBJ1-4, with 8 positions matching TRBD1. J lost 11 bases, V lost 6 bases, and 14 bases had no gene match. The germline gives CDR1 ENHRY, CDR2 SYGVKD. The CDR3 contains 15 residues. CDR3 DNA sequence: TGTGCCATCAGCGAAACTAAGGGACAGGTGGGGAAACTGTTTTTT. Translated, it gives CAISETKGQVGKLFF.

The chain links TRBV6-5 to TRBJ1-4, with D possibly matching TRBD1 (6 bases). V was shortened by 8 bases and J by 8 bases, with 21 bases between the two germline ends. In germline, CDR1 is MNHEY, CDR2 SVGAGI. This CDR3 comprises 15 residues. CDR3 nucleotides: TGTGCCAGCGGCCCCTGGGGGCTCGCTGAGGAAAAACTGTTTTTT. It codes for CASGPWGLAEEKLFF.